A single sample gave rise to the 28 T cell receptor beta chains below, sequenced in a study of human T cells and chemical hapten exposure. One entry per CDR3 protein results from TCRdb running MiXCR on the RACE reads. The repertoire holds approximately 90,000 distinct CDR3 sequences, with 27% as singletons. As for time point: patch test 3, about 24 weeks after DPC sensitization. Treatment: therapeutic diphenylcyclopropenone sensitization with weekly scalp DPC. This specimen was whole blood, taken in connection with sensitization to the hapten diphenylcyclopropenone (DPC). The receptors were gathered from a man in his forties or fifties with alopecia areata. Some clones in this sample may be carry-over from other donors' samples.

The V call is TRBV20-1, the J call TRBJ1-6, with unresolved D. Trimming stripped 3 bases from V and 7 bases from J, with 16 bases between. This CDR3 spans 15 amino acids. Germline values: CDR1 DFQATT, CDR2 SNEGSKA (reference sequence). The CDR3 coding sequence is TGCAGTGCTAGGGCCGACCCCAGTCGGAATTCACCCCTCCACTTT. Protein: CSARADPSRNSPLHF.

This clonotype showed up just a few times. The J gene is TRBJ2-7, the V gene TRBV4-1; the D call may be TRBD1 or TRBD2 (6 bases each). The CDR3 runs to 17 residues. The germline V gene has CDR1 MGHRA and CDR2 YSYEKL. Trimming pared 0 bases from V and 0 bases from J, leaving 15 bases between. CDR3 nucleotide sequence: TGCGCCAGCAGCCAAGATCTGACGGGGGCCTCCTCCTACGAGCAGTACTTC. This translates into CASSQDLTGASSYEQYF.

The rearrangement links TRBV2 to TRBJ1-4, with no clear D. This CDR3 contains 15 residues. Germline V gene lookup returns CDR1 SNHLY and CDR2 FYNNEI. With 10 bases removed from V and 3 bases from J, the gap between germline ends came to 18 bases. The CDR3, as DNA: TGTGCCACGCGCTCCTACGGGCGTTCTAATGAAAAACTGTTTTTT. Protein: CATRSYGRSNEKLFF.

This clonotype was detected only a few times. The V and J genes are TRBV6-5 and TRBJ1-1; 7 positions match TRBD1. After removal of 5 bases from V and 3 bases from J, the junction contained 15 bases not matched to a gene. Germline V lookup: CDR1 MNHEY, CDR2 SVGAGI. CDR3 size: 17 residues. The CDR3 here is CASSLSRTGAGDTEAFF. The CDR3 DNA is TGTGCCAGCAGTCTGTCCCGGACAGGCGCCGGCGACACTGAAGCTTTCTTT.

The chain couples TRBV6-5 to TRBJ2-1; D is perhaps TRBD2 (6 bases). There are 14 residues in the CDR3. The V end lost 6 bases, the J end lost 7 bases, and 16 bases lay between the germline ends. Germline-derived CDR1 and CDR2 are MNHEY and SVGAGI. Here the CDR3 reads CASSKYGRNNEQFF. In DNA, the CDR3 is TGTGCCAGCAGCAAATACGGGAGAAATAATGAGCAGTTCTTC.

As regards this clonotype: This may come from a read error, since a much larger clone is one base off. V usage is TRBV20-1 and J usage is TRBJ1-1; D call uncertain. CDR1 and CDR2 (germline): DFQATT, SNEGSKA (reference sequence). This CDR3 has 10 residues. V gave up 7 bases and J gave up 4 bases, with 7 bases separating them. CDR3 nucleotides: TGCAGTGGGTTGAGCACTGAAGCTTTCTTT. Translating it yields CSGLSTEAFF.

The chain employs TRBV3-1 and TRBJ1-1; the D gene is possibly TRBD1 (6 bases). The V gene's germline CDR1 is LGHDT and CDR2 YNNKEL (reference sequence). Trimming took 3 bases from V and 4 from J, leaving 9 bases between them. The CDR3 has 13 amino acids. CDR3 sequence: CASSQARGTEAFF. The CDR3, as DNA: TGTGCCAGCAGCCAGGCCAGGGGCACTGAAGCTTTCTTT.

V gene TRBV20-1 combines with J gene TRBJ2-7; D might be TRBD2 (6 bases). CDR3 length: 13 amino acids. Germline lookup yields CDR1 DFQATT and CDR2 SNEGSKA (reference sequence). Trimming cost V 6 bases and J 3 bases, with 15 bases left between them. CDR3 loop: CSAEVGRGYEQYF. CDR3 DNA sequence: TGCAGTGCGGAGGTAGGGCGGGGCTACGAGCAGTACTTC.

The V call is TRBV4-3, the J call TRBJ2-7; TRBD1 agrees at 12 bases. This CDR3 has 15 residues. Trimming cost V 3 bases and J 6 bases; bases outside gene matches: 6. Germline V lookup: CDR1 LGHNA, CDR2 YSLEER. CDR3: CASSQSGDRGREQYF. CDR3 nucleotides: TGCGCCAGCAGCCAGTCAGGGGACAGGGGGCGCGAGCAGTACTTC.

The chain employs TRBV6-6 and TRBJ2-3, with 10 nucleotides matching TRBD2. This CDR3 has 15 residues. Germline V gives CDR1 MNHNY, CDR2 SVGAGI (reference sequence). V gave up 5 bases and J gave up 1 base; unmatched junction bases: 3. The CDR3 DNA reads as TGTGCCAGCAGTCCCACTAGCGGGGGCACAGATACGCAGTATTTT. It codes for CASSPTSGGTDTQYF.

The chain combines TRBV12-3 or TRBV12-4 with TRBJ2-1; 7 bases are shared with TRBD2. V lost 2 bases, J lost 5 bases, and 6 bases stayed unmatched. The CDR3 spans 15 residues. In nucleotides, the CDR3 is TGTGCCAGCAGTTTAAGACTAGCTGTTGACAATGAGCAGTTCTTC. Its translation: CASSLRLAVDNEQFF.

This clonotype was detected only a few times. V and J are TRBV14 and TRBJ1-1; tentative D call: TRBD1 (5 bases). Germline CDR1 SGHDN, CDR2 FVKESK. The CDR3 spans 15 residues. V was cut by 1 base and J by 4 bases, with 13 bases left in between. This CDR3 reads CASSQVFQGGTEAFF. CDR3 DNA sequence: TGTGCCAGCAGCCAAGTCTTCCAGGGCGGCACTGAAGCTTTCTTT.

Only a few counts were recorded for this clonotype. V gene TRBV9 combines with J gene TRBJ1-2, with D tentatively TRBD1 (5 bases). V was cut by 0 bases and J by 4 bases, with 13 bases left in between. This CDR3 has 15 amino acids. The germline V gene has CDR1 SGDLS and CDR2 YYNGEE. The CDR3 region is CASSVAGQGSYGYTF. CDR3 in DNA: TGTGCCAGCAGCGTAGCGGGCCAGGGTAGCTATGGCTACACCTTC.

The chain joins TRBV7-2 to TRBJ1-5, with D possibly TRBD1 on 5 matching bases. The CDR3 runs 15 residues. In germline, CDR1 is SGHTA, CDR2 FQGNSA. Trimming pared 1 base from V and 2 bases from J, leaving 9 bases between. This chain's CDR3 is CASSLGGSGNQPQHF. As DNA, the CDR3 is TGTGCCAGCAGCTTAGGGGGGTCTGGCAATCAGCCCCAGCATTTT.

This clonotype showed up just a few times. The genes are TRBV9 and TRBJ2-7; TRBD2 might be the D (8 bases). V lost 5 bases and J lost 5, with 20 bases in between. CDR1 is SGDLS and CDR2 is YYNGEE in the germline V gene. CDR3 size: 15 residues. The CDR3 DNA reads TGTGCCAGCAGTGGAGGTCGGGAGGGGGCCGACGAGCAGTACTTC. Translating it yields CASSGGREGADEQYF.

This clonotype was detected only a few times. V gene TRBV24-1 combines with J gene TRBJ1-2; D gene unclear. The CDR3 covers 12 residues. The V and J ends lost 4 bases and 8 bases respectively, with 10 bases between them. Looked up from germline, CDR1 is KGHDR and CDR2 is SFDVKD. CDR3 in amino acids: CATSDRTNGYTF. CDR3 in DNA: TGTGCCACCAGTGACAGGACGAACGGCTACACCTTC.

The chain joins TRBV6-5 to TRBJ2-7; 7 nucleotides agree with TRBD2. The CDR3 runs to 14 residues. Germline V lookup: CDR1 MNHEY, CDR2 SVGAGI. The V and J ends lost 5 bases and 4 bases, in that order; junction bases with no gene match: 8. The CDR3 protein is CASSPGLGRYEQYF. As DNA, the CDR3 is TGTGCCAGCAGTCCTGGACTAGGGAGGTACGAGCAGTACTTC.

The chain is built from TRBV5-6 and TRBJ2-3, with D maybe TRBD2 (7 bases). Germline V gene data show CDR1 as SGHDT and CDR2 as YYEEEE. V was clipped by 4 bases and J by 2 bases, with 23 bases between them. CDR3 length equals 18 residues. CDR3 coding DNA: TGTGCCAGCAGCCAACTTGGGGGGCAGGGAGGGACCACAGATACGCAGTATTTT. This encodes CASSQLGGQGGTTDTQYF.

This clonotype was seen more than once but under ten times. The V gene is TRBV6-1, the J gene TRBJ1-5; TRBD1 agrees at 9 bases. V was clipped by 1 base and J by 9 bases; unmatched bases: 7. The V gene's germline CDR1 is MNHNS and CDR2 SASEGT. There are 15 residues in the CDR3. In nucleotides, the CDR3 is TGTGCCAGCAGTGAAGGGGGGACAGGGCTTCGGCCCCAGCATTTT. Its protein product is CASSEGGTGLRPQHF.

The genes are TRBV7-2 and TRBJ1-2; weak D call: TRBD1 (5 bases). The CDR3 totals 13 residues. Germline V lookup: CDR1 SGHTA, CDR2 FQGNSA. V shed 5 bases and J shed 6 bases, with 13 bases lying between them. Written as DNA, the CDR3 is TGTGCCAGCAGCCCCCGCAGGGAAGATGGCTACACCTTC. Encoded protein: CASSPRREDGYTF.

In DNA, the CDR3 is TGCGCCAGCAGCTTGGCTCCTAGCGGGGGGCGGAGTGAGCAGTTCTTC. It codes for CASSLAPSGGRSEQFF. This chain uses TRBV5-1 with TRBJ2-1; TRBD2 aligns across 11 bases. This CDR3 spans 16 amino acids. From germline, CDR1 is SGHRS and CDR2 YFSETQ. V shed 0 bases and J 9 bases; nucleotides not matched to a gene: 8.

This clonotype occurred a few times. The chain combines TRBV28 with TRBJ2-7; 7 positions agree with TRBD2. The CDR3 length is 16 residues. Germline-derived CDR1 and CDR2 are MDHEN and SYDVKM. V lost 5 bases to trimming and J lost 5 bases; unmatched junction nucleotides: 15. CDR3 coding DNA: TGTGCCAGCAGTCCCCTCCCGAGCGGGAATGACCACGAGCAGTACTTC. Translating gives CASSPLPSGNDHEQYF.

V usage is TRBV5-6 and J usage is TRBJ1-5, with a possible D match to TRBD1 (5 bases). V lost 3 bases, J lost 2 bases, and 12 bases lay in between. CDR1 SGHDT and CDR2 YYEEEE come from the germline V gene. The CDR3 is 15 amino acids. CDR3 in DNA: TGTGCCAGCAGCTCCAGGGAGAAGGGCAATCAGCCCCAGCATTTT. Protein sequence: CASSSREKGNQPQHF. The full variable domain, rest sourced from reference TRBV5-6 and TRBJ1-5, is DAGVTQSPTHLIKTRGQQVTLRCSPKSGHDTVSWYQQALGQGPQFIFQYYEEEERQRGNFPDRFSGHQFPNYSSELNVNALLLGDSALYLCASSSREKGNQPQHFGDGTRLSIL.

The chain uses TRBV15 and TRBJ2-2; D is possibly TRBD1 or TRBD2 (5 bases each). CDR3 length equals 17 residues. Germline-derived CDR1 and CDR2 are LNHNV and YYDKDF (reference sequence). The V gene lost 0 bases and the J gene lost 2 bases, with 13 bases spanning the gap. Written as DNA, the CDR3 is TGTGCCACCAGCAGAGATCCCCTCGGGACCAACACCGGGGAGCTGTTTTTT. Its translation is CATSRDPLGTNTGELFF. Based on the CDR3 plus reference TRBV15 and TRBJ2-2, the full variable domain is DAMVIQNPRYQVTQFGKPVTLSCSQTLNHNVMYWYQQKSSQAPKLLFHYYDKDFNNEADTPDNFQSRRPNTSFCFLDIRSPGLGDTAMYLCATSRDPLGTNTGELFFGEGSRLTVL.

The rearrangement uses TRBV7-3 and TRBJ2-1; 11 bases align to TRBD2. Germline V gene data show CDR1 as SGHTA and CDR2 as FQGTGA. The CDR3 is 16 residues long. V shed 5 bases and J 7 bases; nucleotides not matched to a gene: 10. CDR3 sequence (DNA): TGTGCCAGCAGCCGGTCGACTAGCGGGAACGCGAATGAGCAGTTCTTC. The encoded protein is CASSRSTSGNANEQFF.

The V gene is TRBV28, the J gene TRBJ2-7, with D possibly TRBD2 on 7 matching bases. This CDR3 is 17 amino acids long. V was cut by 7 bases and J by 0 bases, with 22 bases left in between. Germline CDR1 and CDR2: MDHEN and SYDVKM. DNA for the CDR3: TGTGCCAGCACCCCAACCCGGGGGGCAGGGAGCTCCTACGAGCAGTACTTC. Amino acid sequence: CASTPTRGAGSSYEQYF. Full variable domain (outside the CDR3, taken from reference TRBV28 and TRBJ2-7): DVKVTQSSRYLVKRTGEKVFLECVQDMDHENMFWYRQDPGLGLRLIYFSYDVKMKEKGDIPEGYSVSREKKERFSLILESASTNQTSMYLCASTPTRGAGSSYEQYFGPGTRLTVT.

There are many counts of this clonotype. The chain's CDR3 is CASSLMENTGELFF. DNA for the CDR3: TGTGCCAGCAGCTTAATGGAGAACACCGGGGAGCTGTTTTTT. The chain couples TRBV7-9 to TRBJ2-2; D call uncertain. This CDR3 has 14 residues. Trimming removed 2 bases at V and 1 base at J, with 5 bases between. Germline CDR1 and CDR2: SEHNR and FQNEAQ (reference sequence). Full variable domain (remainder filled in from reference TRBV7-9 and TRBJ2-2): DTGVSQNPRHKITKRGQNVTFRCDPISEHNRLYWYRQTLGQGPEFLTYFQNEAQLEKSRLLSDRFSAERPKGSFSTLEIQRTEQGDSAMYLCASSLMENTGELFFGEGSRLTVL.

The chain uses TRBV4-3 and TRBJ2-3; 12 nucleotides line up with TRBD2. The CDR3 runs to 17 residues. Germline CDR1 LGHNA, CDR2 YSLEER. The V and J ends lost 0 bases and 4 bases, in that order; junction bases with no gene match: 5. For the CDR3, the DNA is TGCGCCAGCAGCCAAGATCCGACTAGCGGGAGCCCAGATACGCAGTATTTT. Translation: CASSQDPTSGSPDTQYF.